This T cell receptor (beta chain) was captured in a study of cytotoxic CD8 clonotypes in ibrutinib-treated CLL. Study in general: After median roughly 70 months, approximately 14 stayed in remission, about 12 progressed; responses about 25 partial, 2 complete. Study conclusions and caveats: Clonality at baseline surpassed age-matched healthy donors and tracked circulating CD8+ T-cell counts.

For this clone: Its antigen remains unknown.

Profiling relied on immunoSEQ multiplex PCR, and the TCRdb table lists in-frame clones only, not all of them. The top ten clones hold 8% of a sample with some 26,000 clones, 85% of them seen once. The length of the CDR3 is 18 residues. The germline CDR1 and CDR2 sequences are LNHDA and SQIVND (reference sequence). Trimming removed 6 bases from V and 5 bases from J; junction bases left unmatched: 12. This chain joins TRBV19 and TRBJ2-3; TRBD2 aligns across 15 bases. This sample comprised PBMCs, obtained after 24 months of ibrutinib treatment. This receptor was taken from a human donor with chronic lymphocytic leukemia. The CDR3 loop reads CASRGTGTSGGRVDTQYF. DNA of the CDR3: TGTGCCAGTAGGGGCACCGGGACTAGCGGGGGGCGGGTAGATACGCAGTATTTT. Full variable domain (rest looked up from reference TRBV19 and TRBJ2-3): DGGITQSPKYLFRKEGQNVTLSCEQNLNHDAMYWYRQDPGQGLRLIYYSQIVNDFQKGDIAEGYSVSREKKESFPLTVTSAQKNPTAFYLCASRGTGTSGGRVDTQYFGPGTRLTVL.